Below are 20 T cell receptor beta chains sequenced from a single sample in a study of cytomegalovirus exposure and HLA in healthy donors. 60 Vbeta and 13 Jbeta primers were used in PCR. Sequencing was performed with immunoSEQ multiplex PCR; in TCRdb, only in-frame clones are kept and a portion is missing. This repertoire shows 150,000 to 200,000 clones, 82% found once; its top ten account for over 1.2%. Sequencing was performed on PBMCs. These receptors all stem from a girl under 18 in good health and CMV-seropositive.

The chain carries TRBV5-1 and TRBJ1-1; 11 bases match TRBD1. The length of the CDR3 is 18 residues. The V segment lost 4 bases and the J segment 4 bases; nucleotides outside the gene matches: 15. Germline V lookup: CDR1 SGHRS, CDR2 YFSETQ. CDR3 nucleotide sequence: TGCGCCAGCAGCCTCCCGGGACAGGGGGTTCCGGGGACCACTGAAGCTTTCTTT. Its translation: CASSLPGQGVPGTTEAFF.

Points on this clone: The sample has other DNA sequences that encode this CDR3 too. This chain connects TRBV29-1 to TRBJ1-1; maybe TRBD1 (5 bases). Trimming pared 6 bases from V and 0 bases from J, leaving 8 bases between. The length of the CDR3 is 12 residues. Germline V gene sequence: CDR1 SQVTM, CDR2 ANQGSEA. CDR3 in DNA: TGCAGCGTGGGGCGAATGAACACTGAAGCTTTCTTT. It is translated as CSVGRMNTEAFF.

This rearrangement joins TRBV5-1 to TRBJ2-4; 10 bases fit TRBD2. From germline, CDR1 is SGHRS and CDR2 YFSETQ. This CDR3 has 18 amino acids. The J segment lost 6 bases and the V segment lost 4 bases, leaving 16 bases of the junction unmatched. The CDR3, as DNA: TGCGCCAGCAGCCGCGCCAAAACAGCGGGGGGGTTCGGAAACATTCAGTACTTC. Its translation is CASSRAKTAGGFGNIQYF.

This chain links TRBV7-2 with TRBJ1-2; TRBD1 aligns across 9 bases. J gave up 4 bases and V 0 bases, and 6 bases lay outside the gene matches. Germline values: CDR1 SGHTA, CDR2 FQGNSA. This CDR3 is built from 16 residues. In DNA form, the CDR3 reads TGTGCCAGCAGCTTAGCGGGACAGGGTCGGTCCTATGGCTACACCTTC. This encodes CASSLAGQGRSYGYTF.

V usage is TRBV6-1 and J usage is TRBJ1-1; weak D call: TRBD1 (5 bases). Between the trimmed V and J ends, which lost 6 bases and 6 bases, there was a span of 17 bases. The CDR3 spans 14 residues. Germline V gene lookup returns CDR1 MNHNS and CDR2 SASEGT. The CDR3 bases are TGTGCCAGCAGAATCGAAGGAGGGGAAGCTGAAGCTTTCTTT. This codes for CASRIEGGEAEAFF.

This sequence joins TRBV14 and TRBJ2-7; 10 bases are shared with TRBD1. The CDR3 spans 15 residues. Germline CDR1 SGHDN, CDR2 FVKESK. V lost 4 bases to trimming and J lost 3 bases; unmatched junction nucleotides: 6. CDR3 in DNA: TGTGCCAGCAGCCGACAGGGGGCAATTTTCTACGAGCAGTACTTC. Translated: CASSRQGAIFYEQYF.

The chain employs TRBV11-2 and TRBJ1-5; D call uncertain. In germline, CDR1 is SGHAT, CDR2 FQNNGV. The CDR3 is 13 residues long. Trimming took off 2 bases at V and 13 bases at J, with 15 bases between the two ends. The CDR3 sequence is CASSLSPVGSQHF. The CDR3 bases are TGTGCCAGCAGCTTATCCCCCGTCGGGTCTCAGCATTTT.

The rearrangement links TRBV5-1 to TRBJ1-4, with unresolved D. The CDR3 runs to 15 residues. V was trimmed by 4 bases and J by 8 bases, leaving 18 bases between them. The germline V gene encodes CDR1 SGHRS and CDR2 YFSETQ. Here the CDR3 reads CASSNGREVGEKLFF. The CDR3 DNA follows: TGCGCCAGCAGCAACGGGCGGGAGGTAGGAGAAAAACTGTTTTTT.

This clone was observed once. The chain carries TRBV28 and TRBJ2-3; TRBD1 matches at 8 bases. V was clipped by 6 bases and J by 4 bases; unmatched bases: 9. CDR1 is MDHEN, CDR2 SYDVKM, per germline. The length of the CDR3 is 15 residues. The CDR3 bases are TGTGCCAGCAGCCCCCGACAGGGGTATTCAGATACGCAGTATTTT. Amino acids: CASSPRQGYSDTQYF.

V usage is TRBV5-1 and J usage is TRBJ1-2; D ambiguous. The V gene lost 0 bases and the J gene lost 5 bases, with 11 bases spanning the gap. Germline CDR1 is SGHRS and CDR2 is YFSETQ. CDR3 length: 14 amino acids. This chain's CDR3 is CASSLADAEYGYTF. In DNA, the CDR3 is TGCGCCAGCAGCTTGGCAGATGCGGAATATGGCTACACCTTC.

This sequence joins TRBV9 and TRBJ2-1; TRBD2 agrees at 8 bases. The CDR3 has 17 residues. Per the germline V gene, CDR1 is SGDLS and CDR2 is YYNGEE. The V gene end was trimmed by 1 base and the J gene end by 7 bases; junction bases not matched to a gene: 13. The CDR3 sequence: CASSVMGGTSIGNEQFF. The CDR3 region has the DNA TGTGCCAGCAGCGTAATGGGGGGGACTAGTATAGGAAATGAGCAGTTCTTC.

This clone has just one count. The J gene is TRBJ2-3, the V gene TRBV7-3; 7 nucleotides line up with TRBD2. Per germline, CDR1 SGHTA and CDR2 FQGTGA. The V segment lost 5 bases and the J segment 5 bases; nucleotides outside the gene matches: 7. The CDR3 is 14 residues long. DNA for the CDR3: TGTGCCAGCAGCCCAGCGGGATCACTAGATACGCAGTATTTT. This encodes CASSPAGSLDTQYF.

The genes are TRBV28 and TRBJ2-7; 8 positions match TRBD1. CDR1 and CDR2 from the germline V gene are MDHEN and SYDVKM. V shed 6 bases, J shed 0 bases, and the junction held 13 bases outside the gene matches. CDR3 size: 17 residues. CDR3 coding DNA: TGTGCCAGCAGACATACGATTCGGACAGGGATCTCCTACGAGCAGTACTTC. Translated: CASRHTIRTGISYEQYF.

The gene calls are TRBV18 and TRBJ2-7, with TRBD1 as a possible D gene (6 bases). Trimming left V 3 bases short and J 4 bases short, with 16 bases between. CDR1 is KGHSH and CDR2 is LQKENI in the germline V gene. This CDR3 is built from 15 residues. The CDR3 protein is CASSPRGEGPYEQYF. CDR3 nucleotide sequence: TGTGCCAGCTCACCCAGGGGAGAAGGGCCGTACGAGCAGTACTTC.

This clone was seen only once. This chain connects TRBV28 to TRBJ2-7; 8 bases line up with TRBD1. V lost 6 bases and J lost 4; bases outside the gene matches: 11. The CDR3 runs to 15 residues. Germline V gene data show CDR1 as MDHEN and CDR2 as SYDVKM. The CDR3 nucleotides read TGTGCCAGCAGGTACGGGGCAGGGGGCACGTACGAGCAGTACTTC. This sequence encodes CASRYGAGGTYEQYF.

This chain uses TRBV5-1 with TRBJ1-4; no definite D call. Germline V gene sequence: CDR1 SGHRS, CDR2 YFSETQ. There are 16 residues in the CDR3. Trimming removed 0 bases at V and 4 bases at J, with 13 bases between. Here the CDR3 DNA reads TGCGCCAGCAGCTTGGGTACCGGGAACTATAATGAAAAACTGTTTTTT. This encodes CASSLGTGNYNEKLFF.

The chain employs TRBV30 and TRBJ1-2; D unclear. The CDR3 consists of 12 residues. Germline lookup yields CDR1 GTSNPN and CDR2 SVGIG (reference sequence). V was cut by 5 bases and J by 0 bases, with 7 bases left in between. The CDR3 DNA reads TGTGCCTGGGGGCAAGCTAACTATGGCTACACCTTC. It is translated as CAWGQANYGYTF.

V and J are TRBV7-2 and TRBJ2-7; 9 positions match TRBD1. CDR1 and CDR2 (germline): SGHTA, FQGNSA. The J segment lost 2 bases and the V segment lost 0 bases, leaving 2 bases of the junction unmatched. This CDR3 has 15 residues. CDR3 sequence: CASSLAGTGTYEQYF. Written as DNA, the CDR3 is TGTGCCAGCAGCTTAGCGGGGACAGGGACCTACGAGCAGTACTTC.

CDR3 sequence: CASSLLQVPGTEAFF. The CDR3 DNA is TGTGCCAGCAGCCTCTTACAGGTCCCAGGGACTGAAGCTTTCTTT. The gene calls are TRBV7-2 and TRBJ1-1; a possible D gene is TRBD1 (5 bases). Between the trimmed V and J ends, which lost 5 bases and 5 bases, there was a span of 18 bases. Germline V lookup: CDR1 SGHTA, CDR2 FQGNSA. The CDR3 is made up of 15 amino acids.

J is TRBJ2-1 and V is TRBV7-6, with D uncertain. The CDR3 length is 14 residues. Germline V gene lookup returns CDR1 SGHVS and CDR2 FNYEAQ. The ends were cut back, 2 bases at V and 5 bases at J, with 10 bases in the middle. The DNA for the CDR3 is TGTGCCAGCAGCTTAAGCAACGCCCACAATGAGCAGTTCTTC. Translation gives CASSLSNAHNEQFF.